Following are 23 T cell receptor beta chains from one sample sequenced in a study of CXCR3-negative and CXCR3-positive naive CD8 T cells. The authors made the TRB cDNA libraries by 5' RACE using UMI labels. TCRdb reanalyzed the 5' RACE reads and collapses them to one entry per CDR3 protein, without DNA. The table counts some 130,000 distinct CDR3 sequences; 0.49% lies in the top ten. Sequenced sample: naive CXCR3- CD8+ T cells from blood. The subset: CD45RO-CCR7+CD27+CD95- naive CD8+ T cells lacking CXCR3 (TNR3-). Source of these receptors: a human donor in good health. Some clones in this sample may be carry-over from other donors' samples.

J is TRBJ2-5 and V is TRBV28. The CDR3 has 12 residues. Germline CDR1 and CDR2: MDHEN and SYDVKM. The CDR3 sequence is CATRTPPETQYF.

The chain combines TRBV28 with TRBJ1-5; TCRdb picks TRBD1, but there is no DNA to check that call. CDR3 size: 15 residues. The germline gives CDR1 MDHEN, CDR2 SYDVKM. CDR3 amino acids: CASSLRGHPNWSQHF.

The gene calls are TRBV4-2 and TRBJ2-5; TCRdb names TRBD1, which stays unverified in the absence of DNA. There are 16 residues in the CDR3. Germline CDR1 and CDR2: LGHNA and YNFKEQ. The CDR3: CASSQDLGQGAETQYF.

CDR3 residues: CASSSGVSAKNIQYF. The rearrangement uses TRBV27 and TRBJ2-4. CDR1 and CDR2 from the germline V gene are MNHEY and SMNVEV (reference sequence). The CDR3 covers 15 residues.

V and J are TRBV7-8 and TRBJ2-3; TCRdb's D gene call, TRBD1, goes unchecked for lack of DNA. This CDR3 is 16 amino acids long. Germline CDR1 is SGHVS and CDR2 is FQNEAQ. The CDR3 spells CASSLAGDRNTDTQYF. Filled out from reference TRBV7-8 and TRBJ2-3, the complete variable domain reads GAGVSQSPRYKVAKRGQDVALRCDPISGHVSLFWYQQALGQGPEFLTYFQNEAQLDKSGLPSDRFFAERPEGSVSTLKIQRTQQEDSAVYLCASSLAGDRNTDTQYFGPGTRLTVL.

The V gene is TRBV15, the J gene TRBJ2-1; TCRdb names TRBD1, which stays unverified in the absence of DNA. The V gene's germline CDR1 is LNHNV and CDR2 YYDKDF (reference sequence). The CDR3 extends over 14 amino acids. The CDR3 is CATSSWGTGSEQFF. Based on the CDR3 plus reference TRBV15 and TRBJ2-1, the full variable domain is DAMVIQNPRYQVTQFGKPVTLSCSQTLNHNVMYWYQQKSSQAPKLLFHYYDKDFNNEADTPDNFQSRRPNTSFCFLDIRSPGLGDTAMYLCATSSWGTGSEQFFGPGTRLTVL.

The V and J genes are TRBV15 and TRBJ1-5. Per germline, CDR1 LNHNV and CDR2 YYDKDF (reference sequence). CDR3 size: 13 residues. The CDR3 is CATSPELHQPQHF.

This chain links TRBV28 with TRBJ2-1; TCRdb indicates TRBD2, and absent DNA this call remains unverified. The CDR3 has 14 amino acids. CDR1 and CDR2 from the germline V gene are MDHEN and SYDVKM. CDR3 in amino acids: CASSYSGGAGEQFF.

J is TRBJ1-2 and V is TRBV4-1. The V gene's germline CDR1 is MGHRA and CDR2 YSYEKL. This CDR3 has 16 residues. The CDR3 sequence is CASSQDRREWWYGYTF.

V gene TRBV7-9 combines with J gene TRBJ2-5. The CDR3 runs to 12 residues. Germline V lookup: CDR1 SEHNR, CDR2 FQNEAQ (reference sequence). The CDR3 is CASSSTQETQYF.

The chain carries TRBV7-9 and TRBJ1-1; without DNA, the TCRdb call of TRBD1 cannot be checked. Germline loops: CDR1 SEHNR, CDR2 FQNEAQ (reference sequence). This CDR3 spans 13 amino acids. The CDR3 here is CASAQGTNTEAFF.

The chain uses TRBV7-6 and TRBJ1-2; TCRdb indicates TRBD1, and absent DNA this call remains unverified. From germline, CDR1 is SGHVS and CDR2 FNYEAQ. The CDR3 totals 16 residues. The CDR3 sequence is CASSHRDPKGRDGYTF.

The chain recombines TRBV10-3 with TRBJ1-2. The CDR3 extends over 13 amino acids. In germline, CDR1 is ENHRY, CDR2 SYGVKD. CDR3 in amino acids: CAISEIMGEGYTF.

V usage is TRBV7-2 and J usage is TRBJ2-3; TCRdb calls TRBD2, which cannot be checked without DNA. Germline V gene sequence: CDR1 SGHTA, CDR2 FQGNSA. CDR3 size: 15 residues. The CDR3 protein is CASSSGRTSTDTQYF.

CDR3 protein: CAISEVWVGGDSYNEQFF. The chain recombines TRBV10-3 with TRBJ2-1. Germline V gene sequence: CDR1 ENHRY, CDR2 SYGVKD. The CDR3 length is 18 residues.

The chain uses TRBV20-1 and TRBJ1-4; TCRdb's assignment of TRBD1 cannot be checked, as there is no DNA. The length of the CDR3 is 14 residues. Looked up from germline, CDR1 is DFQATT and CDR2 is SNEGSKA (reference sequence). CDR3 sequence: CSARGQGYGEKLFF.

The chain recombines TRBV25-1 with TRBJ2-1; without DNA, the TCRdb call of TRBD2 cannot be checked. This CDR3 spans 16 amino acids. Germline assignment: CDR1 MGHDK and CDR2 SYGVNS. The CDR3 reads CASSAGLAEFYNEQFF.

The chain joins TRBV19 to TRBJ1-1. Germline-derived CDR1 and CDR2 are LNHDA and SQIVND (reference sequence). The CDR3 has 16 residues. This CDR3 reads CASSDDSGGWGTEAFF. The whole variable domain, filled in from reference TRBV19 and TRBJ1-1, reads DGGITQSPKYLFRKEGQNVTLSCEQNLNHDAMYWYRQDPGQGLRLIYYSQIVNDFQKGDIAEGYSVSREKKESFPLTVTSAQKNPTAFYLCASSDDSGGWGTEAFFGQGTRLTVV.

The chain combines TRBV7-3 with TRBJ1-2; no DNA is available, so the TRBD1 call from TCRdb remains unchecked. This CDR3 has 12 amino acids. CDR1 is SGHTA and CDR2 is FQGTGA in the germline V gene. The CDR3: CASSRDEGGYTF.

This CDR3 reads CASSLTSGLTGEQFF. V usage is TRBV7-6 and J usage is TRBJ2-1; TCRdb proposes TRBD2, but this gene call is untestable without DNA. This CDR3 has 15 amino acids. CDR1 and CDR2 from the germline V gene are SGHVS and FNYEAQ.

The gene calls are TRBV29-1 and TRBJ2-2. This CDR3 has 13 amino acids. Germline V gives CDR1 SQVTM, CDR2 ANQGSEA. CDR3 sequence reads: CSVERENTGELFF.

The rearrangement links TRBV20-1 to TRBJ2-7; TCRdb lists TRBD2, though no DNA is available to test this call. CDR3 length equals 15 residues. Germline V gene data show CDR1 as DFQATT and CDR2 as SNEGSKA (reference sequence). The CDR3 reads CSARSSGRGAYEQYF.

The chain joins TRBV6-2 or TRBV6-3 to TRBJ2-7; there is no DNA to check the TCRdb D call of TRBD1. There are 14 residues in the CDR3. Germline V lookup: CDR1 MNHEY, CDR2 SVGEGT. This CDR3 is CASSYSLGPYEQYF.